These T cell receptor beta chains were read from a single sample in a study of blood T cell repertoires in COVID-19. The table came from immunoSEQ multiplex PCR; TCRdb's copy has only in-frame clones and leaves some out. The sample includes over 250,000 clones, 70% to 90% seen only once; the top ten take under 15%. The sample consisted of peripheral blood. Every receptor here comes from a woman aged 55-75 years with acute or convalescent COVID-19. Both conserved end residues are part of each CDR3. Not all rows give a size; the values are once, few, many and, for expanded clones, a class.

v_call: TRBV7-6
cdr3_length: 18
clone_size: NA
j_call: TRBJ2-5
cdr3_aa: CASSSVFASGGAQETQYF

v_call: TRBV7-2
cdr3_length: 13
clone_size: NA
j_call: TRBJ1-2
cdr3_aa: CASSLDPGYGYTF

v_call: TRBV19
cdr3_length: 14
clone_size: NA
j_call: TRBJ1-5
cdr3_aa: CASSMSHSNQPQHF

v_call: TRBV5-1
cdr3_length: 14
clone_size: few
j_call: TRBJ1-2
cdr3_aa: CASSPDGGRYGYTF

v_call: TRBV11-2
cdr3_length: 14
clone_size: NA
j_call: TRBJ1-1
cdr3_aa: CASNLQEGNTEAFF

v_call: TRBV4-1
cdr3_length: 13
clone_size: NA
j_call: TRBJ1-2
cdr3_aa: CASSPFSGYGYTF

v_call: TRBV3-1/TRBV3-2
cdr3_length: 14
clone_size: NA
j_call: TRBJ2-1
cdr3_aa: CASSQGTGVNEQFF

v_call: TRBV24-1
cdr3_length: 17
clone_size: once
j_call: TRBJ2-5
cdr3_aa: CATSRDRVEGAEETQYF

v_call: TRBV5-1
cdr3_length: 14
clone_size: NA
j_call: TRBJ2-1
cdr3_aa: CASSLDRVYNEQFF

v_call: TRBV4-1
cdr3_length: 15
clone_size: NA
j_call: TRBJ1-2
cdr3_aa: CASSQEVSTGRGYTF

v_call: TRBV28
cdr3_length: 17
clone_size: NA
j_call: TRBJ2-5
cdr3_aa: CASSRPGLAGDQETQYF

v_call: TRBV12-3/TRBV12-4
cdr3_length: 13
clone_size: NA
j_call: TRBJ2-3
cdr3_aa: CASSYGDADTQYF

v_call: TRBV7-2
cdr3_length: 14
clone_size: once
j_call: TRBJ2-7
cdr3_aa: CASSFGRGSYEQYF

v_call: TRBV18
cdr3_length: 13
clone_size: NA
j_call: TRBJ1-6
cdr3_aa: CASSPAQGSPLHF

v_call: TRBV30
cdr3_length: 17
clone_size: NA
j_call: TRBJ1-5
cdr3_aa: CAWSVFGQGVANQPQHF

v_call: TRBV5-1
cdr3_length: 14
clone_size: NA
j_call: TRBJ2-1
cdr3_aa: CASSLGGLVNEQFF

v_call: TRBV7-9
cdr3_length: 14
clone_size: NA
j_call: TRBJ2-7
cdr3_aa: CASSSGSQSYEQYF

v_call: TRBV2
cdr3_length: 13
clone_size: NA
j_call: TRBJ1-1
cdr3_aa: CASSFRVGTEAFF

v_call: TRBV6-4
cdr3_length: 13
clone_size: NA
j_call: TRBJ2-2
cdr3_aa: CASSDGGHGELFF

v_call: TRBV9
cdr3_length: 16
clone_size: NA
j_call: TRBJ2-3
cdr3_aa: CASSPRLAGVTDTQYF